This T cell receptor (beta chain) is drawn from a study of control samples from healthy donors and cancer patients. Using immunoSEQ multiplex PCR, the repertoire was profiled, and TCRdb retains in-frame clones only, with some absent. This sample has roughly 70,000 clones, with approximately 80% found just once. The sequence came from a man between 50 and 59 years old in good health. Sequencing input: blood.

CDR3 in amino acids: CASSSNSGNTIYF. DNA of the CDR3: TGTGCCAGCAGCTCAAACTCTGGAAACACCATATATTTT. The rearrangement links TRBV7-9 to TRBJ1-3; no clear D gene. V lost 4 bases to trimming and J lost 0 bases, with 4 bases between them. This CDR3 comprises 13 residues. Germline V gene sequence: CDR1 SEHNR, CDR2 FQNEAQ (reference sequence).